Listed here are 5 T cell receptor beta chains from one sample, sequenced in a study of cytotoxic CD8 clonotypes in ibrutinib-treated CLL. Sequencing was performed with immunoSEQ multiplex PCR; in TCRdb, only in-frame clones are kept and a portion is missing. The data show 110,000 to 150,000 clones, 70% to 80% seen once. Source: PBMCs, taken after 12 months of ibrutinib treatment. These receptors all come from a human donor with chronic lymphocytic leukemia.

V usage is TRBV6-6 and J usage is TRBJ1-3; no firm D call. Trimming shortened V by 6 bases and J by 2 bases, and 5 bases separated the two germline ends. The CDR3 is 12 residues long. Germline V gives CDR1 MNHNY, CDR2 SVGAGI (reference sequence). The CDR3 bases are TGTGCCAGCAGGGGAACTGGAAACACCATATATTTT. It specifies CASRGTGNTIYF.

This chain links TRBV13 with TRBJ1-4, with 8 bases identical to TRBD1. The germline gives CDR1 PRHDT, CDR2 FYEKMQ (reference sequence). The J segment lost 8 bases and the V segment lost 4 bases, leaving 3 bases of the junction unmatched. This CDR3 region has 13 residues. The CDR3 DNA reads TGTGCCAGCAGCTCTAGGGACAGGGAAAAACTGTTTTTT. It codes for CASSSRDREKLFF.

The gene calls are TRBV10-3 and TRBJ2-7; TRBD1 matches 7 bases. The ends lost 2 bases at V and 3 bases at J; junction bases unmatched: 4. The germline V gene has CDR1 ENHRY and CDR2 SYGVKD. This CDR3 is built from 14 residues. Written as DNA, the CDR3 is TGTGCCATCAGTGAGGGGACAGAAATCTACGAGCAGTACTTC. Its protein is CAISEGTEIYEQYF.

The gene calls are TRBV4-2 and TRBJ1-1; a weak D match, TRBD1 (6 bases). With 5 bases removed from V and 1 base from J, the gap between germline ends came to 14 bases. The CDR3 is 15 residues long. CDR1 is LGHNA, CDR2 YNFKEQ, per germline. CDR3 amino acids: CASSSPTGRNTEAFF. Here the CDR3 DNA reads TGTGCCAGCAGCTCACCTACAGGGCGGAACACTGAAGCTTTCTTT.

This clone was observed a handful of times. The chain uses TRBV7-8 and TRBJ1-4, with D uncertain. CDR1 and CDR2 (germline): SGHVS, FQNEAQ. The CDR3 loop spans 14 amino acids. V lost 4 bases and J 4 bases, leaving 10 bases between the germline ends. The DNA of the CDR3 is TGTGCCAGCAGCTGGACGGGTGGTAATGAAAAACTGTTTTTT. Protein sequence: CASSWTGGNEKLFF.